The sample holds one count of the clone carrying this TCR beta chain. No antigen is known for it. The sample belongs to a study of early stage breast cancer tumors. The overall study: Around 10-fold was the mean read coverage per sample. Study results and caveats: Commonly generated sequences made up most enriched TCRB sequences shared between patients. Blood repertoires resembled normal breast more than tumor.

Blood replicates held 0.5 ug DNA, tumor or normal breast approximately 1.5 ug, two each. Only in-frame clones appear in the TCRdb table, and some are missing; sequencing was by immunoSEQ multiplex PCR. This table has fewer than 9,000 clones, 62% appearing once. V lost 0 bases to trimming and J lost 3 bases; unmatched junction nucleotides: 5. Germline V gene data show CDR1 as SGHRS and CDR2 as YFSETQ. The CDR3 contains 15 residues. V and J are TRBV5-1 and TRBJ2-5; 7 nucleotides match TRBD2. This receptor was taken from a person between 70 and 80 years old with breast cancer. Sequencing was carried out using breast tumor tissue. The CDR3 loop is CASSLGGGSEETQYF. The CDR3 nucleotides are TGCGCCAGCAGCTTGGGCGGGGGTTCTGAAGAGACCCAGTACTTC.